Each of the 9 T cell receptor beta chains below was sequenced from the same sample in a study of cytomegalovirus exposure and HLA in healthy donors. Use of 60 Vbeta and 13 Jbeta primers characterized the PCR. Profiled with immunoSEQ multiplex PCR; TCRdb holds only in-frame clones, not every one. Of about 73,000 clones listed, 75% are singletons. The sample consisted of PBMCs. Source of these receptors: a man aged 70 or older in good health and CMV-seronegative.

V and J are TRBV7-2 and TRBJ2-3; 10 nucleotides agree with TRBD2. V trimming: 5 bases; J trimming: 0 bases; junction bases outside the gene matches: 5. Germline V CDR1 and CDR2: SGHTA, FQGNSA. The CDR3 sequence is 16 residues long. This CDR3 reads CASSPLAGVSTDTQYF. The CDR3 bases are TGTGCCAGCAGCCCGCTAGCGGGGGTAAGCACAGATACGCAGTATTTT.

This clone was counted once. The chain has TRBV5-5 and TRBJ2-4; 8 bases are a match to TRBD1. Germline values: CDR1 SGHKS, CDR2 YYEKEE (reference sequence). V shed 5 bases, J shed 3 bases, and the junction held 4 bases outside the gene matches. This CDR3 has 14 residues. The CDR3 nucleotides are TGTGCCAGCAGTACGGGACAGGTCAAAAACATTCAGTACTTC. As protein: CASSTGQVKNIQYF.

This rearrangement joins TRBV7-9 to TRBJ2-1; D perhaps matches TRBD2 (6 bases). This CDR3 comprises 15 residues. Trimming left V 4 bases short and J 10 bases short, with 20 bases between. Germline V gene lookup returns CDR1 SEHNR and CDR2 FQNEAQ (reference sequence). CDR3 coding DNA: TGTGCCAGCAGCTACGCGGTGGGGGGAATCGGGGAGCAGTTCTTC. Translated, it gives CASSYAVGGIGEQFF.

The rearrangement links TRBV7-2 to TRBJ2-3; D possibly corresponds to TRBD2 (5 bases). The V and J ends lost 0 bases and 1 base respectively, with 8 bases between them. In germline, CDR1 is SGHTA, CDR2 FQGNSA. The CDR3 covers 15 residues. CDR3 nucleotides: TGTGCCAGCAGCTTAGCGCTCGGGGGCACAGATACGCAGTATTTT. Translating gives CASSLALGGTDTQYF.

The genes are TRBV7-2 and TRBJ2-7; TRBD1 agrees at 7 bases. The germline gives CDR1 SGHTA, CDR2 FQGNSA. This CDR3 is 12 amino acids long. V was clipped by 3 bases and J by 5 bases; unmatched bases: 1. CDR3 in amino acids: CASSFTGDEQYF. Here the CDR3 DNA reads TGTGCCAGCAGCTTCACAGGGGACGAGCAGTACTTC.

The chain uses TRBV21-1 and TRBJ1-5. TRBV21-1 is a documented pseudogene. The CDR3 totals 15 residues. The CDR3 is CASSKEGRGNQPQHF. The CDR3 nucleotides read TGTGCCAGCAGCAAAGAAGGGAGGGGCAATCAGCCCCAGCATTTT.

In DNA, the CDR3 is TGTGCCAGCCTAGGGCGGGAGTTAGCCAATGAGCAGTTCTTC. The encoded protein is CASLGRELANEQFF. The genes are TRBV2 and TRBJ2-1; TRBD2 matches 7 bases. Germline CDR1 SNHLY, CDR2 FYNNEI. Losses at the gene ends were 8 bases for V and 6 bases for J; bases not matched to a gene: 10. CDR3 length: 14 residues.

The J gene is TRBJ2-7, the V gene TRBV18, with 11 bases matching TRBD1. Germline CDR1 and CDR2: KGHSH and LQKENI. Trimming removed 3 bases from V and 4 bases from J; junction bases left unmatched: 2. This CDR3 is built from 14 residues. The CDR3 DNA sequence: TGTGCCAGCTCACCCGGGACAGGGGGGTACGAGCAGTACTTC. Protein product: CASSPGTGGYEQYF.

The chain joins TRBV7-2 to TRBJ2-3; 11 positions match TRBD1. Germline V gene sequence: CDR1 SGHTA, CDR2 FQGNSA. Unmatched junction bases numbered 3, after V lost 4 bases and J lost 3 bases. The CDR3 is 15 residues long. The CDR3 sequence: CASSSGTGGTDTQYF. CDR3 sequence (DNA): TGTGCCAGCAGCTCAGGGACAGGGGGAACAGATACGCAGTATTTT.